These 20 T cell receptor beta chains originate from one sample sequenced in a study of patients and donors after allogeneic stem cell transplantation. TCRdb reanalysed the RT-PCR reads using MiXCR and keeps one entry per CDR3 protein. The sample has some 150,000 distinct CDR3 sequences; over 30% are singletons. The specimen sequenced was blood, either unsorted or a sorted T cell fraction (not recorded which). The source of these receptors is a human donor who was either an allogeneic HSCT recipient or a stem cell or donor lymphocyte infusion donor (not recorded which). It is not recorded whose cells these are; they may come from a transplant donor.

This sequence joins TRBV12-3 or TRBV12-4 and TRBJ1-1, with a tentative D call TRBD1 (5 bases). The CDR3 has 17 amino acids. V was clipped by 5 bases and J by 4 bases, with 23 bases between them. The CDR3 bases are TGTGCCAGCAGTCTTCTCGGGACCCCGGGGGTGGGCACTGAAGCTTTCTTT. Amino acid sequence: CASSLLGTPGVGTEAFF.

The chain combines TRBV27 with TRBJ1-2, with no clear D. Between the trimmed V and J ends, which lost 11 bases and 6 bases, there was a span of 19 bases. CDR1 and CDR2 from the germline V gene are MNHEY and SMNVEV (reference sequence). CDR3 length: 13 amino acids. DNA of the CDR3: TGTGCCGCCAGCAGGAGCGGGATGAATGGCTACACCTTC. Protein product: CAASRSGMNGYTF.

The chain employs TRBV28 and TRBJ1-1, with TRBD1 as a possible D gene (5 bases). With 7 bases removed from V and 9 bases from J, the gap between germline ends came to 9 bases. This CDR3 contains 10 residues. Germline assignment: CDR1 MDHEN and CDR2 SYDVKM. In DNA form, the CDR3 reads TGTGCCAGCATGGGGGATAAAGCTTTCTTT. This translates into CASMGDKAFF.

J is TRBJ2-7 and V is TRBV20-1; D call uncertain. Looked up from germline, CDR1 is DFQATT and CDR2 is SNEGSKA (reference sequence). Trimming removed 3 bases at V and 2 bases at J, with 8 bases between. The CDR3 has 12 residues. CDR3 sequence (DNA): TGCAGTGCTAGCGGATTGGCCTACGAGCAGTACTTC. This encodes CSASGLAYEQYF.

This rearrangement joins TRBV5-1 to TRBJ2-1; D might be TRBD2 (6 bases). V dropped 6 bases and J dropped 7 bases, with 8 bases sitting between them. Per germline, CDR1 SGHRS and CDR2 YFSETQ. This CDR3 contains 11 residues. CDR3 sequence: CASNRGNEQFF. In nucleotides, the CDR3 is TGCGCCAGCAACCGGGGGAATGAGCAGTTCTTC.

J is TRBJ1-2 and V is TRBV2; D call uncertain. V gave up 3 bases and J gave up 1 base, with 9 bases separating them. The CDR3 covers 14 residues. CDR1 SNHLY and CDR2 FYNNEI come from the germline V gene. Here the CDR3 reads CASSEAAHNYGYTF. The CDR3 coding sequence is TGTGCCAGCAGTGAGGCAGCTCATAACTATGGCTACACCTTC. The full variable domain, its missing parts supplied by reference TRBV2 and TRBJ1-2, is EPEVTQTPSHQVTQMGQEVILRCVPISNHLYFYWYRQILGQKVEFLVSFYNNEISEKSEIFDDQFSVERPDGSNFTLKIRSTKLEDSAMYFCASSEAAHNYGYTFGSGTRLTVV.

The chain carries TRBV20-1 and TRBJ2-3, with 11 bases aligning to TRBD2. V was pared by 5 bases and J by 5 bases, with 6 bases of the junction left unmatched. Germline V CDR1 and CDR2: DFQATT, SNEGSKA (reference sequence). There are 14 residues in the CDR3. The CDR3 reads CSASPSGGLDTQYF. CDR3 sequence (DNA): TGCAGTGCTTCGCCTAGCGGGGGGCTAGATACGCAGTATTTT.

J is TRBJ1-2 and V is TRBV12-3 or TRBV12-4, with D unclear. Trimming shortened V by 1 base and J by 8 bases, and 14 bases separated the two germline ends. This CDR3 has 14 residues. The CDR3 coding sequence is TGTGCCAGCAGTTTAGTGGCGATAGGCCGAGGCTACACCTTC. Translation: CASSLVAIGRGYTF.

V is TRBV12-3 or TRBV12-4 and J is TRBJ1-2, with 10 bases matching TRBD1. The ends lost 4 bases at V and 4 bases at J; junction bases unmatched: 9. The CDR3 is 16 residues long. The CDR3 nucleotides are TGTGCCAGCAGTTCTTTGACAGGGGGCGCTGGCTATGGCTACACCTTC. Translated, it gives CASSSLTGGAGYGYTF.

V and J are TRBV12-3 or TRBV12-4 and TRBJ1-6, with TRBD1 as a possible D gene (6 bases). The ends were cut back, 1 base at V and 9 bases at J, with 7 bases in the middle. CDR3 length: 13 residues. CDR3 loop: CASSLEGGSPLHF. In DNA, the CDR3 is TGTGCCAGCAGTTTAGAGGGGGGTTCACCCCTCCACTTT.

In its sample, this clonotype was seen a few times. The CDR3 protein is CSVERDFRANEQFF. CDR3 DNA: TGCAGCGTTGAACGGGACTTCCGGGCCAATGAGCAGTTCTTC. The chain carries TRBV29-1 and TRBJ2-1; D may be TRBD2 (6 bases). V was trimmed by 2 bases and J by 6 bases, leaving 14 bases between them. The CDR3 sequence is 14 residues long. In germline, CDR1 is SQVTM, CDR2 ANQGSEA.

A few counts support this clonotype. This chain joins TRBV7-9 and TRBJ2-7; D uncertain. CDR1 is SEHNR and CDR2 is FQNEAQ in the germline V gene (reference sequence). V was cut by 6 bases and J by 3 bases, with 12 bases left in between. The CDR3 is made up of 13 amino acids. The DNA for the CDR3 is TGTGCCAGCAGTCAAGTATCCTACTACGAGCAGTACTTC. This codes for CASSQVSYYEQYF.

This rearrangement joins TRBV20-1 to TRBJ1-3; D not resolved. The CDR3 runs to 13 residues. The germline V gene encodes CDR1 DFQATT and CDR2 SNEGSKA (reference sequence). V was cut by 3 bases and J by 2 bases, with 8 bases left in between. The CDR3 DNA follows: TGCAGTGCTAGCCCGATTCCTGGAAACACCATATATTTT. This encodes CSASPIPGNTIYF.

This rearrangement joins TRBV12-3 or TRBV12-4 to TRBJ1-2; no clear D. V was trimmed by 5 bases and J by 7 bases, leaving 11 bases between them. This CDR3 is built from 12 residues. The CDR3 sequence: CASSASGSGYTF. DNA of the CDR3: TGTGCCAGCAGTGCATCCGGGAGTGGCTACACCTTC.

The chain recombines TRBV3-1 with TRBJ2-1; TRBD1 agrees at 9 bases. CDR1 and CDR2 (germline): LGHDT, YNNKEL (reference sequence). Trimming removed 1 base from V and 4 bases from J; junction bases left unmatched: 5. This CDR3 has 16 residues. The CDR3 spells CASSQVDRGFYNEQFF. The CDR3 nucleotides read TGTGCCAGCAGCCAAGTGGACAGGGGATTTTACAATGAGCAGTTCTTC.

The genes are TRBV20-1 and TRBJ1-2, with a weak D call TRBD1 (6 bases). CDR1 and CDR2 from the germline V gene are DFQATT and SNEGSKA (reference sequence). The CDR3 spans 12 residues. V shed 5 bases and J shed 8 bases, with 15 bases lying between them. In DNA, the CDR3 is TGCAGTGCTCGCCCCAGGGGAGCCGGCTACACCTTC. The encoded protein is CSARPRGAGYTF.

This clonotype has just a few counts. CDR3 region: CSARTGTNQPQHF. In DNA form, the CDR3 reads TGCAGTGCGAGGACAGGGACTAATCAGCCCCAGCATTTT. The chain links TRBV20-1 to TRBJ1-5; 8 bases are a match to TRBD1. Germline CDR1 reads DFQATT; CDR2 reads SNEGSKA (reference sequence). The CDR3 totals 13 residues. J was trimmed by 4 bases and V by 6 bases; bases with no gene match: 5.

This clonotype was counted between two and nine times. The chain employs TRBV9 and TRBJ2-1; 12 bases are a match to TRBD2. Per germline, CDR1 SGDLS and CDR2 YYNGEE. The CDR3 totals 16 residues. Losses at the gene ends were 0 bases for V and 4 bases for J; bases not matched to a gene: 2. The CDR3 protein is CASSVVLAGGYNEQFF. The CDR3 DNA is TGTGCCAGCAGCGTAGTTCTAGCGGGGGGGTACAATGAGCAGTTCTTC.

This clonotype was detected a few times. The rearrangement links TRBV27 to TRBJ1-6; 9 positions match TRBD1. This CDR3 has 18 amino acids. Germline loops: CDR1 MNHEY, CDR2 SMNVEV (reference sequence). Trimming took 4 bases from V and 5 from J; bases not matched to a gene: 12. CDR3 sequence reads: CASSYWEGTGQHNSPLHF. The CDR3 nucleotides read TGTGCCAGCAGTTACTGGGAAGGGACAGGGCAGCATAATTCACCCCTCCACTTT.

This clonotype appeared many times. CDR3 sequence (DNA): TGTGCCAGCAGTTACTCAAGACTAGCGGATACAGATACGCAGTATTTT. Protein: CASSYSRLADTDTQYF. The chain couples TRBV6-6 to TRBJ2-3; 9 nucleotides align to TRBD2. The germline gives CDR1 MNHNY, CDR2 SVGAGI (reference sequence). The CDR3 spans 16 residues. With 0 bases clipped from V and 3 bases from J, the junction kept 4 bases outside the gene matches.